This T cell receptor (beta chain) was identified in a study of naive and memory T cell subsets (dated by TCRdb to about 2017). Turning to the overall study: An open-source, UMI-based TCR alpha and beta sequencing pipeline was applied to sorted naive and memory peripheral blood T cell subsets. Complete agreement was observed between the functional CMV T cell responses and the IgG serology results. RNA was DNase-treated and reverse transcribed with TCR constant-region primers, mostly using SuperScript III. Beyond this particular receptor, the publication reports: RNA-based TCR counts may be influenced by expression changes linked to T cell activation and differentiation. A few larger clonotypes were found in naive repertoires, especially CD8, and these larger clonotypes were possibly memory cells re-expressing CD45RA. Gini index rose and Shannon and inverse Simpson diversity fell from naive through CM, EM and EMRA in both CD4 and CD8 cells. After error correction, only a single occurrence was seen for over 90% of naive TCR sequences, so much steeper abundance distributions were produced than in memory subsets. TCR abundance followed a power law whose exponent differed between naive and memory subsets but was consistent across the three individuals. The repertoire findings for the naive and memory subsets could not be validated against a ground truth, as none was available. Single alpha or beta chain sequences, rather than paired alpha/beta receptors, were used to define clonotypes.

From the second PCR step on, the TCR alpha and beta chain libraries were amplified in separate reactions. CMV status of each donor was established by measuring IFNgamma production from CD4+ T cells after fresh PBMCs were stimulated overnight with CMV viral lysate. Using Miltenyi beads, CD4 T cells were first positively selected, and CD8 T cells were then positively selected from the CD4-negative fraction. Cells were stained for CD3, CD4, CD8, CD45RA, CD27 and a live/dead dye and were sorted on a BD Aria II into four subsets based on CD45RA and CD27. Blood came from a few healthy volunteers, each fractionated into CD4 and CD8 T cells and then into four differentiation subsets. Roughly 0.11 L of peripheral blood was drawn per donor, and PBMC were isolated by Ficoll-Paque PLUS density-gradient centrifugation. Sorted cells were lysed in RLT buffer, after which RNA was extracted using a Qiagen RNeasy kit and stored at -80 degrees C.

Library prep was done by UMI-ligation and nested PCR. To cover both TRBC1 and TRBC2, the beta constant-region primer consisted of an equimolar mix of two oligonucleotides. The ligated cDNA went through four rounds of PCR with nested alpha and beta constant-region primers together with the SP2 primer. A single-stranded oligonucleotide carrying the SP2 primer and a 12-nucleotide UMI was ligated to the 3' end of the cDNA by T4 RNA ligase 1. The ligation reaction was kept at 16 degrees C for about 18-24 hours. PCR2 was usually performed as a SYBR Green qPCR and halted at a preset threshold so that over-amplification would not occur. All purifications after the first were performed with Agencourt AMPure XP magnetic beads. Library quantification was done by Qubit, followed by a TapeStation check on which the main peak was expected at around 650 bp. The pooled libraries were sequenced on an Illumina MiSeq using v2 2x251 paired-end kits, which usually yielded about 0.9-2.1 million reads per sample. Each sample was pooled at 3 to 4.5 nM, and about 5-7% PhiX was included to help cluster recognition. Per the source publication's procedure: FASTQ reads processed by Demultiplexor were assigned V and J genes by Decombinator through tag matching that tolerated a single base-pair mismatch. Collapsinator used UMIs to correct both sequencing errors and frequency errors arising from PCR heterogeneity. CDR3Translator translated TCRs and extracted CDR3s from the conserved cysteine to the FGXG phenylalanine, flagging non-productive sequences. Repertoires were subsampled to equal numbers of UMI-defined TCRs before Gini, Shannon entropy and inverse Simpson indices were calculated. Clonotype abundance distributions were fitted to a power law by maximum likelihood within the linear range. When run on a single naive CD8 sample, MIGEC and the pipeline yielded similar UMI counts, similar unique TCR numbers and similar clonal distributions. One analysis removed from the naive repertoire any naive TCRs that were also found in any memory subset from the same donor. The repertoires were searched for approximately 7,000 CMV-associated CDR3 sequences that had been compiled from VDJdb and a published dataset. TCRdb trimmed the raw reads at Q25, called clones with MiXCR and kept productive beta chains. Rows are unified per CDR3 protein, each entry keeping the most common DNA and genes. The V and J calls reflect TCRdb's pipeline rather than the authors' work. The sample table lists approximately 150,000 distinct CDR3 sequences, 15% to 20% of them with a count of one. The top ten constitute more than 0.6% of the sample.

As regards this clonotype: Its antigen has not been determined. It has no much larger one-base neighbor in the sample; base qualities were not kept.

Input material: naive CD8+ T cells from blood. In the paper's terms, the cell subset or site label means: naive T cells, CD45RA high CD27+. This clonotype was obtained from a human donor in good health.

The nucleotide sequence is given as TGTGCCAGCAGCTACTTGACAGGACAAGAGACCCAGTACTTC. It codes for CASSYLTGQETQYF. The chain is encoded by TRBV7-9 joined to TRBJ2-5, and TRBD1 may be the D gene, going by 6 matching bases. Deletion took 4 bases off V and 2 bases off J, with a span of 11 bases between the germline ends. Measured from the cysteine to the phenylalanine, the CDR3 is 14 residues long. Only CDR3 DNA is held: 42 bases, read in frame from base 1. CDR1 SEHNR and CDR2 FQNEAQ were looked up in the germline V gene (reference sequence). Beyond the CDR3, the reference TRBV7-9 and TRBJ2-5 genes provide the residues; the full variable domain reads: DTGVSQNPRHKITKRGQNVTFRCDPISEHNRLYWYRQTLGQGPEFLTYFQNEAQLEKSRLLSDRFSAERPKGSFSTLEIQRTEQGDSAMYLCASSYLTGQETQYFGPGTRLLVL.